Presented here are 19 T cell receptor beta chains from one specimen sequenced in a study of T cells in Graves' hyperthyroidism and ophthalmopathy. TCR beta CDR3 region amplification was performed from RNA transcripts. A set of HTBI primers served as the primers for a first-round RT-PCR of the TCR CDR3. Via MiXCR, TCRdb re-called the multiplex PCR reads, giving one row per CDR3 protein. The table records 150,000 or so distinct CDR3 sequences, less than 25% of them present only once. Specimen: blood. These receptors all come from a woman aged 50 to 65 with Graves' hyperthyroidism that later progressed to Graves' ophthalmopathy.

In this sample, this clonotype turned up many times. V is TRBV19 and J is TRBJ1-5; D possibly corresponds to TRBD1 (5 bases). CDR1 and CDR2 from the germline V gene are LNHDA and SQIVND (reference sequence). The V gene lost 7 bases and the J gene lost 4 bases, with 14 bases spanning the gap. The CDR3 is 14 amino acids. In nucleotides, the CDR3 is TGTGCCAGTATGGGGGTAGGGTGGAATCAGCCCCAGCATTTT. The encoded protein is CASMGVGWNQPQHF.

This clonotype was detected many times. The V gene is TRBV10-2, the J gene TRBJ2-5, with D perhaps matching TRBD2 (6 bases). Trimming stripped 4 bases from V and 4 bases from J, with 7 bases between. The germline V gene has CDR1 WSHSY and CDR2 SAAADI. The CDR3 sequence is 12 residues long. The CDR3 DNA reads as TGCGCCAGCAGTGTGGAGGGAGAGACCCAGTACTTC. Amino acid sequence: CASSVEGETQYF.

The rearrangement uses TRBV20-1 and TRBJ2-6, with D tentatively TRBD1 (7 bases). Trimming stripped 4 bases from V and 1 base from J, with 14 bases between. The germline gives CDR1 DFQATT, CDR2 SNEGSKA (reference sequence). CDR3 length: 16 residues. CDR3 nucleotides: TGCAGTGCTAAGACAGGGCGGGGTTCTGGGGCCAACGTCCTGACTTTC. Its translation: CSAKTGRGSGANVLTF.

This clonotype has a count of ten or more. The rearrangement joins TRBV6-1 to TRBJ1-1, with D tentatively TRBD1 (5 bases). The V end was cut by 7 bases, the J end by 3 bases, with 18 bases between. The CDR3 totals 15 residues. Germline lookup yields CDR1 MNHNS and CDR2 SASEGT. CDR3: CASKATAGGHTEAFF. The CDR3 coding sequence is TGTGCCAGCAAAGCTACGGCGGGGGGACACACTGAAGCTTTCTTT.

The table lists this clonotype with many counts. The V and J genes are TRBV27 and TRBJ2-1; no clear D. The CDR3 contains 18 residues. The V gene's germline CDR1 is MNHEY and CDR2 SMNVEV (reference sequence). The V gene lost 2 bases and the J gene lost 1 base, with 18 bases spanning the gap. For the CDR3, the DNA is TGTGCCAGCAGTTTAAGAGGCCGAAGGATAGGGTCCTACAATGAGCAGTTCTTC. It yields the protein CASSLRGRRIGSYNEQFF.

This clonotype was detected only a few times. The rearrangement links TRBV19 to TRBJ1-5; 8 positions agree with TRBD1. From germline, CDR1 is LNHDA and CDR2 SQIVND (reference sequence). The J segment lost 6 bases and the V segment lost 5 bases, leaving 18 bases of the junction unmatched. This CDR3 has 18 amino acids. Here the CDR3 DNA reads TGTGCCAGTAGTCGTCAATCGGACAGGGCGGCGGGACTTCAGCCCCAGCATTTT. Translation gives CASSRQSDRAAGLQPQHF.

The V gene is TRBV19, the J gene TRBJ2-1; 7 nucleotides agree with TRBD2. Trimming cost V 1 base and J 9 bases; bases outside gene matches: 6. The germline gives CDR1 LNHDA, CDR2 SQIVND (reference sequence). CDR3 size: 14 residues. The CDR3 DNA reads as TGTGCCAGTAGTATAGGGGGAGGGGCGAGTGAGCAGTTCTTC. Its protein is CASSIGGGASEQFF.

Ten or more counts support this clonotype. The V and J genes are TRBV20-1 and TRBJ1-1; 7 bases fit TRBD1. Germline V CDR1 and CDR2: DFQATT, SNEGSKA (reference sequence). This CDR3 spans 15 amino acids. Losses at the gene ends were 5 bases for V and 1 base for J; bases not matched to a gene: 10. The CDR3 is CSASGTVRGNTEAFF. CDR3 coding DNA: TGCAGTGCTTCCGGGACAGTGAGGGGGAACACTGAAGCTTTCTTT.

This clonotype was recorded many times. V gene TRBV30 combines with J gene TRBJ1-1, with D tentatively TRBD1 (5 bases). The V gene's germline CDR1 is GTSNPN and CDR2 SVGIG (reference sequence). The V end was cut by 3 bases, the J end by 0 bases, with 11 bases between. This CDR3 is built from 14 residues. The CDR3 spells CAWSSTGLNTEAFF. CDR3 in DNA: TGTGCCTGGAGCTCCACAGGACTGAACACTGAAGCTTTCTTT.

This clonotype showed up just once. At one end the junction does not follow the germline gene, possibly because of a read error. The chain links TRBV6-2 or TRBV6-3 to TRBJ1-2, with 11 nucleotides matching TRBD1. CDR1 and CDR2 from the germline V gene are MNHEY and SVGEGT. The CDR3 extends over 16 amino acids. The CDR3 nucleotides are TGTGCCAGCAGTTACTGGACAGGGGGCCATACCCGGCTGTTGGCCTTC. Translation gives CASSYWTGGHTRLLAF.

Many counts were recorded for this clonotype. The CDR3: CSAREGSGDTQYF. The DNA of the CDR3 is TGCAGTGCTAGAGAAGGGTCTGGAGATACGCAGTATTTT. This chain connects TRBV20-1 to TRBJ2-3, with unresolved D. Trimming took 0 bases from V and 5 from J, leaving 9 bases between them. CDR1 is DFQATT, CDR2 SNEGSKA, per germline (reference sequence). This CDR3 region has 13 residues.

There are many counts of this clonotype. The V gene is TRBV20-1, the J gene TRBJ2-7; 12 bases align to TRBD2. CDR1 and CDR2 from the germline V gene are DFQATT and SNEGSKA (reference sequence). The CDR3 length is 15 residues. With 6 bases clipped from V and 1 base from J, the junction kept 7 bases outside the gene matches. The CDR3 DNA is TGCAGTGCAGCCCCCGGACTAGCGGGATCCTACGAGCAGTACTTC. It specifies CSAAPGLAGSYEQYF.

This clonotype was seen many times. The CDR3 spells CASSSTGRGEQFF. The CDR3 nucleotides are TGTGCCAGCAGCTCGACAGGGAGGGGCGAGCAGTTCTTC. V gene TRBV5-6 combines with J gene TRBJ2-1; D may be TRBD1 or TRBD2 (7 bases each). The CDR3 has 13 residues. Germline V gene data show CDR1 as SGHDT and CDR2 as YYEEEE. V was pared by 3 bases and J by 10 bases, with 14 bases between.

This clonotype was seen a handful of times. This chain joins TRBV5-1 and TRBJ1-5, with unresolved D. Germline CDR1 SGHRS, CDR2 YFSETQ. V lost 1 base and J lost 1, with 9 bases in between. The CDR3 loop spans 15 amino acids. This CDR3 is CASSLRAGSNQPQHF. CDR3 sequence (DNA): TGCGCCAGCAGCTTGAGGGCAGGCAGCAATCAGCCCCAGCATTTT. The entire variable domain, with the rest obtained from reference TRBV5-1 and TRBJ1-5, is as follows: KAGVTQTPRYLIKTRGQQVTLSCSPISGHRSVSWYQQTPGQGLQFLFEYFSETQRNKGNFPGRFSGRQFSNSRSEMNVSTLELGDSALYLCASSLRAGSNQPQHFGDGTRLSIL.

This clonotype was picked up many times. The chain recombines TRBV28 with TRBJ1-5; D not resolved. Germline loops: CDR1 MDHEN, CDR2 SYDVKM. The length of the CDR3 is 14 residues. V was cut by 2 bases and J by 2 bases, with 7 bases left in between. In nucleotides, the CDR3 is TGTGCCAGCAGTTTACCCGGCGGCAATCAGCCCCAGCATTTT. Residues: CASSLPGGNQPQHF.

The CDR3 here is CSTGATEAFF. DNA for the CDR3: TGCAGTACAGGGGCCACTGAAGCTTTCTTT. The rearrangement uses TRBV20-1 and TRBJ1-1; 7 bases line up with TRBD1. This CDR3 is built from 10 residues. The V and J ends lost 8 bases and 4 bases, in that order; junction bases with no gene match: 1. Germline V CDR1 and CDR2: DFQATT, SNEGSKA (reference sequence).

This clonotype was counted at least ten times. The V call is TRBV18, the J call TRBJ1-2, with 9 nucleotides matching TRBD1. The CDR3 is 17 residues long. V was pared by 2 bases and J by 3 bases, with 10 bases of the junction left unmatched. Germline V gives CDR1 KGHSH, CDR2 LQKENI. DNA of the CDR3: TGTGCCAGCTCACCAACCCCAGGGACAGGGTCTTACTATGGCTACACCTTC. Encoded protein: CASSPTPGTGSYYGYTF.

At least ten counts were recorded for this clonotype. The chain has TRBV11-2 and TRBJ2-7, with 7 bases that match TRBD2. The CDR3 has 17 residues. V lost 3 bases to trimming and J lost 0 bases; unmatched junction nucleotides: 11. The V gene's germline CDR1 is SGHAT and CDR2 FQNNGV. The CDR3 here is CASSLLGRGSSSYEQYF. The DNA for the CDR3 is TGTGCCAGCAGCTTGTTGGGGAGGGGATCCAGCTCCTACGAGCAGTACTTC.

J is TRBJ2-7 and V is TRBV28; the match to TRBD1 covers 7 bases. CDR3 size: 15 residues. The ends lost 6 bases at V and 4 bases at J; junction bases unmatched: 12. From germline, CDR1 is MDHEN and CDR2 SYDVKM. The CDR3 DNA is TGTGCCAGCAGCGCACCGGGACAGAGAGTATACGAGCAGTACTTC. Its protein product is CASSAPGQRVYEQYF.